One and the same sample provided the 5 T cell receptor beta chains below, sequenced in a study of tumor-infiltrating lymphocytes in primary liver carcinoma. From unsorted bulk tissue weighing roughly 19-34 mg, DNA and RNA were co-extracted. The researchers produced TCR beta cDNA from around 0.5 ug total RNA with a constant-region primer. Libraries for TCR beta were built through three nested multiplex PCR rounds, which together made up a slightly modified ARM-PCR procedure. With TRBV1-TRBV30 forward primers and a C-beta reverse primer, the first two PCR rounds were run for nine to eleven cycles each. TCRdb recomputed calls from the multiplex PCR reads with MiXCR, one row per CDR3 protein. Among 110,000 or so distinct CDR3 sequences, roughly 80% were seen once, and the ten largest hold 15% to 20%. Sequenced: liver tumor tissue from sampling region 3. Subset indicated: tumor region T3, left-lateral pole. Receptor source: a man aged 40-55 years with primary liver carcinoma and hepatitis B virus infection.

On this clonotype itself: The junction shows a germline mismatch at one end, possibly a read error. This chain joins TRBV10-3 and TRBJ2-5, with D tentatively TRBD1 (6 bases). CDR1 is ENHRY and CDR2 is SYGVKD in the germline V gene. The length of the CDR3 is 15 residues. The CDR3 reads CVIIEGQPSQETQYF. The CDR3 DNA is TGTGTCATCATCGAAGGACAGCCAAGTCAAGAGACCCAGTACTTC.

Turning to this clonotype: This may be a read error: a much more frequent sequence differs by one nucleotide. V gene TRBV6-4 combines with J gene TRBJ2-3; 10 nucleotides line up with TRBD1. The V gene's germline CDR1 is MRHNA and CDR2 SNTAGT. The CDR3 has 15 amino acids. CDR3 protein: CASNDTGTGADTQYF. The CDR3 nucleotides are TGTGCCAGCAATGACACTGGGACAGGGGCAGATACGCAGTATTTT.

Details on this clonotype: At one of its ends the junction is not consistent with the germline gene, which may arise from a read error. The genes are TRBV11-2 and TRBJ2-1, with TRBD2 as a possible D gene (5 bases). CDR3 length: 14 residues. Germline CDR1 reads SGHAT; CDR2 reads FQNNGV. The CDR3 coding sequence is TGTGCCAGCAGCTTGCCGGGGTTCGATAATGAGCAATTCTTC. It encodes CASSLPGFDNEQFF.

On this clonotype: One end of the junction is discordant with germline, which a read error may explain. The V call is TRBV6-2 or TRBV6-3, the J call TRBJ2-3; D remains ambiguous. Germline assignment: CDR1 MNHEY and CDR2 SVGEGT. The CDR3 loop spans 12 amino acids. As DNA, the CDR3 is TGTGCCATCAGTTTTAGCACAGATACGCGGTATTTT. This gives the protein CAISFSTDTRYF.

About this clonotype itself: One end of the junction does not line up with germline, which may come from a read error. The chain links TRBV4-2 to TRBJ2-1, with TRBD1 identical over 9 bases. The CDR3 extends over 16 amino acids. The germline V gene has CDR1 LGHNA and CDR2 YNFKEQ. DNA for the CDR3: TGTACCAGCAGCCACGCCGGGGGACAGGGCAACAATGAGGAGTTCTTC. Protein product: CTSSHAGGQGNNEEFF.